A single sample gave rise to the 4 T cell receptor beta chains below, sequenced in a study of metastatic and nonmetastatic thyroid tumors. TCRdb re-called the PCR reads with MiXCR. Here the sample spans 25,000 to 35,000 clones, approximately 17% being singletons. Until they underwent thyroid surgery, no patient had received any treatment. The source material was blood. The receptors were sampled from a female donor with papillary thyroid cancer or a benign thyroid nodule (not recorded which). Some clones in this sample may be carry-over from other donors' samples.

Many counts were recorded for this clone. This sequence joins TRBV5-4 and TRBJ2-3; D is unclear. This CDR3 contains 11 residues. Germline CDR1 and CDR2: SGHNT and YYREEE (reference sequence). V lost 7 bases to trimming and J lost 10 bases, with 13 bases between them. This CDR3 is CASGPPTAQYF. In DNA, the CDR3 is TGTGCCAGCGGACCCCCAACAGCGCAGTATTTT.

Note on this clone: The junction does not match germline at one end; this may be a read error. The V gene is TRBV24-1, the J gene TRBJ2-1; the match to TRBD2 covers 11 bases. Germline CDR1 reads KGHDR; CDR2 reads SFDVKD. The CDR3 spans 19 residues. The CDR3 protein is CATIDPIQVASGGNNEHFF. The DNA for the CDR3 is TGTGCCACCATTGATCCCATTCAGGTGGCTAGCGGGGGGAACAATGAGCATTTCTTC.

Comments on this clone: A much larger clone is a single base away; this may be a read error. V and J are TRBV10-1 and TRBJ2-3; 8 positions match TRBD2. This CDR3 has 21 amino acids. The V segment lost 0 bases and the J segment 0 bases; nucleotides outside the gene matches: 17. The germline gives CDR1 WNHNN, CDR2 SYGVQD (reference sequence). CDR3 protein: CASSESRGIAGRPTSTDTQYF. The CDR3, as DNA: TGCGCCAGCAGTGAGTCGAGAGGAATAGCGGGAAGACCCACTAGCACAGATACGCAGTATTTT.

This clone appeared many times. J is TRBJ2-1 and V is TRBV7-2; 8 bases fit TRBD2. Trimming cost V 6 bases and J 5 bases; bases outside gene matches: 6. Per the germline V gene, CDR1 is SGHTA and CDR2 is FQGNSA. The CDR3 is 14 amino acids. The CDR3: CASRGNSGNNEQFF. The CDR3 nucleotides are TGTGCCAGCAGGGGTAATAGCGGGAACAATGAGCAGTTCTTC.